This T cell receptor beta chain was obtained from a study of cytomegalovirus exposure and HLA in healthy donors (dated by TCRdb to about 2017). Concerning the study at large: According to an earlier analysis of 550 to 750 of the donors, 150 million to 200 million T cells yielded 90 million to 130 million unique TCR beta sequences and roughly 280 Gb of sequence data. Both class I and class II loci were covered by HLA typing, at four-digit resolution. Donor age, sex, ethnicity and CMV serostatus were compiled together with the repertoire data. Along with the approximately 620-subject first cohort, a separate validation cohort of over a hundred different subjects was used. Roughly 290 gigabases of sequencing data and about 92 million unique TCR sequences made up an early release that covered about 640 HLA-typed donors. In a later analysis, previously published TCR beta repertoires from 666 donors were re-analyzed and high-resolution HLA genotyping was added so that TCR occurrence patterns could be studied. An earlier analysis of approximately 640 of the donors applied high-throughput TCR beta sequencing to assess whether each TCR beta V gene segment acted as functional or pseudogenic. Typing coverage differed by locus: A, B, C, DRB1 and DQB1 were typed in about 629-640 donors, DQA1 in 522, DPA1 in some 600, and DPB1 in approximately 450. On average, over 200,000 unique TCR beta nucleotide sequences were sequenced per donor among 398 genotyped donors of the cohort, with approximately 18% of those sequences being non-productive. The study was designed to test whether signatures of past pathogen exposure could be identified by cataloging public T cell receptors. Roughly five DR-DQ haplotypes were handled as single units for association and clustering, since linkage in the cohort was strong. Of the roughly 390 genotyped donors, about 80% fell in the genetic ancestry cluster associated with self-reported Caucasian donors. The study combined high-throughput TCR immunosequencing, statistical association of individual TCRs with disease status, and machine learning to predict cytomegalovirus infection status. Every discovery cohort repertoire had been produced on one sequencing platform. The later analysis used no new phenotypic data to find candidate immune exposures, relying instead on TCR beta sequences and their occurrence across donors. The study profiled the T cell repertoires of about 720 subjects by immunosequencing and related them to cytomegalovirus serostatus. Genome-wide SNP genotypes for about 55% of the 666 donors were used in a later genetic analysis, which treated that subset as a discovery cohort.

In total, just over 650 healthy bone marrow donors made up the cohort. At the time of sampling, every cohort member was nominally healthy, though immune exposures that went unrecorded were likely present. The donor tested CMV seronegative and was one of the 352 seronegative cohort members. A peripheral blood sample was provided by each donor, and peripheral blood mononuclear cells were used for TCR beta sequencing. Genomic DNA extraction from the blood cell samples was performed with the Qiagen DNeasy Blood Extraction Kit. CDR1 is given as SGHVS and CDR2 as FNYEAQ, both from the germline V gene. V and J are truncated by 2 bases and 7 bases respectively, leaving an intervening sequence of 17 bases. Inclusive of the bounding cysteine and phenylalanine, the CDR3 is 16 residues long. Only the CDR3 DNA is retained, 48 bases long and in frame from the first base. Receptor amplification or capture employed the immunoSEQ multiplex PCR assay. For the multiplex PCR, a mixture combining 60 forward primers for TCR Vbeta segments and 13 reverse primers for TCR Jbeta segments was used. Amplification of the CDR3 region of rearranged TCR beta genes was performed with a multiplex PCR assay on genomic DNA. On the Illumina HiSeq System, the amplified TCR beta libraries were sequenced as 87-base-pair reads. The study's own analysis went as follows. In a later analysis, 77 million or so unique TCR beta chains were counted across the 650 to 750 repertoires, and roughly 11 million of these chains were shared by at least two donors. Raw reads were error-corrected and collapsed into unique sequences by a nearest-neighbor algorithm in which closely related sequences were merged to remove PCR and sequencing errors. To assign V, D and J gene segments, CDR3 sequences were aligned to IMGT reference sequences. Each retained sequence needed at least a six-nucleotide match to both a V gene segment and a J gene segment. Rearrangements were called productive when the CDR3 lacked stop codons and stayed in frame with V and J; all others were non-productive. CDR3 was defined by IMGT convention, running from the second conserved V-encoded cysteine to the conserved J-encoded phenylalanine. Sequences without an unambiguous match to a single V gene segment were excluded from the earlier analysis of about 630 of the donors. In an earlier analysis of some 590 of the donors, a V segment was called functional when productive rearrangements were above 56.7%, and segregating when the standard deviation between donors exceeded 5%. A statistical classification framework was built for diagnosing cytomegalovirus status from the catalog of TCR beta chain sequences. In a later analysis, TCR nucleotide sequences were compared against IMGT/GENE-DB human TR gene sequences so that V and J genes could be assigned. Using the TCRdist pipeline, a later analysis assigned CDR3 sequences along with most-parsimonious VDJ recombination scenarios. In a later analysis, each TCR beta chain was defined by its CDR3 amino acid sequence together with its V-gene family, and reads without a unique V-gene family were excluded. To address suspected cross-contamination and a sequencing artifact, a later analysis removed over 500 highly shared, low-generation-probability nucleotide sequences. A later analysis calculated a clonal expansion index for each public chain from normalized within-repertoire ranks of inferred template counts. In a later analysis, generation probabilities were computed using a VDJ recombination model fitted to out-of-frame rearrangements, and the results were checked against IGoR. In a later analysis, hypergeometric tests were used to score TCR-TCR, TCR-HLA and TCR-CMV co-occurrence, with a repertoire-size bias correction applied to TCR pairs. To estimate false discovery rates, a later analysis permuted the HLA or CMV assignments 20 times. A later analysis grouped co-occurring TCRs with DBSCAN, adding TCRdist sequence similarity when clustering within HLA-allele-positive subsets. For co-occurrence clustering, repertoires with fewer than 30,000 or more than 120,000 public chains were excluded, along with about five repertoires with anomalous nucleotide sharing. The clones in this table, taken by TCRdb from immuneACCESS, are in-frame only. Not every clone is retained; where verified, under half of the shortfall comes from an unresolved V gene, and the cause of the rest is unknown. The V and J calls and clone size are taken from that table; D and trimming were inferred from the DNA. This sample holds some 160,000 clones; around 77% were observed only once. 1.5% to 2% of the sample rests with the top ten.

A remark on this clone: The antigen this receptor binds is unknown. No much larger clonotype is one base removed from it; base qualities were not supplied.

Broader findings and caveats from the paper: At a false discovery rate of 0.05, a later analysis linked about 17,000 TCR beta sequences to specific HLA alleles. Most TCR sequences were observed very rarely across donors, whereas some public TCRs were present in many individuals. A later genetic analysis reported fewer N-insertions in productive TCRs among donors in an Asian-associated ancestry cluster than the roughly 650-donor mean. A later analysis found that TCR association rates varied across HLA loci, with DRB1 alleles showing the most associated TCRs and HLA-C alleles the fewest. V-gene and J-gene trimming of TCR beta chains was associated with a missense DCLRE1C variant in a later genetic analysis, and the association was replicated in an independent cohort. When HLA alleles, especially DR and DQ, strongly co-occurred, attributing TCR associations to individual alleles was difficult. Most CMV-associated TCR beta chains appeared to be HLA-restricted in a later analysis, and the HLA associations seemed to be driven largely by CMV exposure. According to a later analysis, parvovirus B19, influenza, CMV and Epstein-Barr virus appeared linked to several top co-occurrence clusters. Because counts were too low, about 15 rarely observed V segments, including chromosome 9 orphons, were left out of the earlier analysis of 587 of the donors. Compared with equally common non-associated chains, HLA-associated TCR beta chains in a later analysis were more clonally expanded and had lower generation probabilities. Presence/absence analyses assumed roughly uniform sequencing depth across donors, an assumption that may not hold. The study listed approximately 150 TCR beta chains as associated with cytomegalovirus. CMV serostatus was the only immune exposure information available for the cohort. In an earlier analysis of more than 500 of the donors, most TCR beta V segments appeared in productive rearrangements about 90% or about 30% of the time, broadly matching IMGT annotations. The 87-base-pair reads could not distinguish some IMGT-functional V segments, including TRBV6-2 and TRBV6-3, so those segments were excluded. A further reported finding was that TCR beta sequences accurately predicted the HLA-A and HLA-B alleles for most subjects in the first cohort. Three of the identified cytomegalovirus-associated TCR beta chains were confirmed in vitro to be specific for cytomegalovirus antigens. A cluster of highly shared sequence variants was judged likely to represent a technical artifact of the sequencing pipeline. The classifier was reported to diagnose cytomegalovirus status with high specificity and sensitivity in both the original cohort and the validation cohort. Correlated functional status among segregating V segments might be attributable to linkage disequilibrium, but an unknown experimental factor could not be ruled out. The cohort was sequenced for TCR beta chains only, and without alpha or paired-chain data the features that could be detected were limited. It was suggested by the authors that the approach could potentially be generalized to other disease states and immunological phenotypes. Because HLA typing was unavailable for some donors at each locus, only the typed subset was used in association tests.

Source material: PBMCs. The chain couples TRBV7-6 to TRBJ2-2, with a tentative D gene TRBD1 over 6 matching bases. The clonotype was recovered from a woman in her twenties or thirties in good health and CMV-seronegative. CDR3 protein: CASSLLTGWYNGELFF. At the DNA level, the sequence is TGTGCCAGCAGCTTACTAACAGGGTGGTATAACGGGGAGCTGTTTTTT.